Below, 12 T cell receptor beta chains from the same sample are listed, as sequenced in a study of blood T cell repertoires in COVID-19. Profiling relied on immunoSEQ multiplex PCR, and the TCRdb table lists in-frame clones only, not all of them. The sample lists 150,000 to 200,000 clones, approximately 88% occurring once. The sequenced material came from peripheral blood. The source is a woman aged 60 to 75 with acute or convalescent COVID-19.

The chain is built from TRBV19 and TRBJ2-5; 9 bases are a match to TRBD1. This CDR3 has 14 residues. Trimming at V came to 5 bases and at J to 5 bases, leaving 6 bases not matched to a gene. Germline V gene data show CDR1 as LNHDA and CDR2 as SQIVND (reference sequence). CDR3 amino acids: CASSATGGKETQYF. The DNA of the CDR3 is TGTGCCAGTAGTGCGACAGGGGGTAAGGAGACCCAGTACTTC.

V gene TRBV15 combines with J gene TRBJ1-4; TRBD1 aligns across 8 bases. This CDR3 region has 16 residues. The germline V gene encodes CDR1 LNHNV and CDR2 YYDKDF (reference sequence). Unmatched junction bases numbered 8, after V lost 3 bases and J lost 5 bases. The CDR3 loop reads CATSRRQGPLNEKLFF. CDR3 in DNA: TGTGCCACCAGCAGGAGACAGGGGCCCCTCAATGAAAAACTGTTTTTT.

The CDR3 DNA is TGTGCCAGCAGCGCCGGTAGCTCCTACAATGAGCAGTTCTTC. It translates to CASSAGSSYNEQFF. J is TRBJ2-1 and V is TRBV7-8; D unresolved. The germline gives CDR1 SGHVS, CDR2 FQNEAQ. This CDR3 has 14 amino acids. V was clipped by 5 bases and J by 0 bases, with 8 bases between them.

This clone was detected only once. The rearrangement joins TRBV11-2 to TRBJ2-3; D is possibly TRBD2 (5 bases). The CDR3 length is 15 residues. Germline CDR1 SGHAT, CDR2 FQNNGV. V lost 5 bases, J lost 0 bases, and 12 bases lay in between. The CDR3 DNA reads TGTGCCAGCAGCCTTAGACGGACTAGCACAGATACGCAGTATTTT. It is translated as CASSLRRTSTDTQYF.

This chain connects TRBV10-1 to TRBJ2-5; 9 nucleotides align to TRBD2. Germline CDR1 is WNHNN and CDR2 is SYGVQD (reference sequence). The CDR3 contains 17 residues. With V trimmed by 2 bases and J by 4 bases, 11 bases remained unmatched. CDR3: CASSELTSGSYRETQYF. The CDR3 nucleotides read TGCGCCAGCAGTGAGCTGACTAGCGGCTCTTACCGAGAGACCCAGTACTTC.

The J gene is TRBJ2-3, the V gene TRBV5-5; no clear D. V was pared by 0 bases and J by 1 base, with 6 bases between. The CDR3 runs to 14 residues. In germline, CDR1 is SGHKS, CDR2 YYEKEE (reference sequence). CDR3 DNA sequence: TGTGCCAGCAGCTTGGAACAGCGCACAGATACGCAGTATTTT. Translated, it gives CASSLEQRTDTQYF. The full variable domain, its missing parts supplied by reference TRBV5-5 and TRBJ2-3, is DAGVTQSPTHLIKTRGQQVTLRCSPISGHKSVSWYQQVLGQGPQFIFQYYEKEERGRGNFPDRFSARQFPNYSSELNVNALLLGDSALYLCASSLEQRTDTQYFGPGTRLTVL.

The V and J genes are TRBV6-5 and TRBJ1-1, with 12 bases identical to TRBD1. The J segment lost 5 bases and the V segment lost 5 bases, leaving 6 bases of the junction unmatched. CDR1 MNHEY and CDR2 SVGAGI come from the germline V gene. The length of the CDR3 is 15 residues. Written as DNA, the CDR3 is TGTGCCAGCAGTCGGGGACAGGGGGCGCGGACTGAAGCTTTCTTT. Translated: CASSRGQGARTEAFF.

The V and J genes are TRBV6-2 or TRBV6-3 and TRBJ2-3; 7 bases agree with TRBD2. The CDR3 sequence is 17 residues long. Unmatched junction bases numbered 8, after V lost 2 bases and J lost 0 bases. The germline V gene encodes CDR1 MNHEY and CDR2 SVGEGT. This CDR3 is CASSYEAGVPSTDTQYF. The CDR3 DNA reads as TGTGCCAGCAGTTACGAGGCGGGGGTTCCTAGCACAGATACGCAGTATTTT.

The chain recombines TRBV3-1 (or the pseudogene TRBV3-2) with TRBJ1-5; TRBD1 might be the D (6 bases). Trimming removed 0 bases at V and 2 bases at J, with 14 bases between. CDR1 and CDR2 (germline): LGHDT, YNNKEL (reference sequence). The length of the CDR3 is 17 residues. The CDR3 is CASSQDRARGGNQPQHF. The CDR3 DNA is TGTGCCAGCAGCCAAGATCGGGCCAGGGGAGGCAATCAGCCCCAGCATTTT.

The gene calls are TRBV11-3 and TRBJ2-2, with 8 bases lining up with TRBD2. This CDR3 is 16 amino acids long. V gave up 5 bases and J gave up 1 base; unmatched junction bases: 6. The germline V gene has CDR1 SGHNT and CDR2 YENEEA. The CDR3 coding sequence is TGTGCCAGCAGCCCCCTCGGGGGGGGGAACACCGGGGAGCTGTTTTTT. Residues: CASSPLGGGNTGELFF.

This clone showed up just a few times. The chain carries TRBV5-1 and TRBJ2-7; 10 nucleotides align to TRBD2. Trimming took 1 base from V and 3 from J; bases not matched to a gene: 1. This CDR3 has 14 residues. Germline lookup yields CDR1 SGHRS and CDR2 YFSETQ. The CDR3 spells CASSLTSGNYEQYF. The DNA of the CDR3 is TGCGCCAGCAGCTTGACTAGCGGGAACTACGAGCAGTACTTC.

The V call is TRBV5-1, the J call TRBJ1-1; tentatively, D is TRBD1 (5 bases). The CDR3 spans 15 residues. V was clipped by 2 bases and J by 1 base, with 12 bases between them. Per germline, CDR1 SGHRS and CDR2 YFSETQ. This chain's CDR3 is CASSLLQVTNTEAFF. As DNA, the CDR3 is TGCGCCAGCAGCTTATTACAGGTCACGAACACTGAAGCTTTCTTT.